This note documents a single TCR beta chain sequence. The target of this receptor is not known. Base qualities are missing; no much larger clone stands one base away. The immunoSEQ Assay, a bias-controlled multiplex PCR, was used to amplify TCRbeta CDR3 regions from genomic DNA. The authors' analysis ran thus. Nucleated cell counts per sample were estimated from amplification of reference gene primers within the assay. To quantify the absolute abundance of each unique TCRbeta CDR3 rearrangement, sequence reads were collapsed and filtered. For each sample, productive Simpson clonality was calculated as the square root of Simpson's diversity index over productive rearrangements. The source is immuneACCESS, and TCRdb retained only in-frame sequences with V and J called. Part of the clones is not carried over; for the studies checked, unresolved V genes explain less than half of this, and the remainder is unexplained. V, J and clone size reflect that table, while D and trimming were determined from the DNA. A total of a few hundred thousand clones appear in this sample, more than 70% of them only once. Of the sample, approximately 7.8% falls within the top ten clones.

For this chain, trimming is 7 bases at the V end and 7 bases at the J end, and the number of junction bases without a gene match is 15. Reading from cysteine to phenylalanine, the CDR3 counts 15 amino acids. Only CDR3 DNA is held: 45 bases, read in frame from base 1. In the germline V gene, CDR1 corresponds to MDHEN and CDR2 to SYDVKM. This sample was taken from a study of blood T cell repertoires in COVID-19 (dated by TCRdb to the early 2020s). In the study overall: Collaborator samples came from the United States, Italy and Spain and covered acute and convalescent phases of COVID-19. The material from the prospective study consisted of cDNA or gDNA derived from T cells, B-cell-depleted T cells, or PBMCs. The dataset comprised deeply sampled blood TCRbeta repertoires from subjects exposed to, actively infected with, or recovered from COVID-19. A freely available public database, intended as a resource for researchers studying the immune response to SARS-CoV-2, is where the repertoires were released. Samples were obtained from the ongoing ImmuneRACE study (first 160 participants) and from 1,254 subjects provided by 6 global collaborators. Nearly every sample came with metadata listing a de-identified subject ID, COVID-19 status, age in years and sex. Where available, HLA class I and class II types were obtained from metadata supplied by the sample provider rather than from assay-based typing.

What the study reported, not specific to this receptor: The quantity of clinical and demographic metadata differed by source and by participant and was supplied without curation.

Samples from volunteer blood donors who had recovered from COVID-19 were contributed by a second Seattle source. The collaborating institutions used their own protocols to collect whole blood in K2EDTA tubes. For TCRbeta analysis, collaborators shipped samples as frozen whole blood, isolated PBMCs, or DNA extracted from either of those sample types. This TCR was sampled from a woman aged 45-59 years who had recovered from COVID-19. Sequencing was carried out using peripheral blood. The rearranged segments are TRBV28 and TRBJ1-1, with 7 central nucleotides matching TRBD1. The bases are TGTGCCAGCACTCAAGGCGGGACAGCCAACGTTGAAGCTTTCTTT. Translated, this is CASTQGGTANVEAFF.